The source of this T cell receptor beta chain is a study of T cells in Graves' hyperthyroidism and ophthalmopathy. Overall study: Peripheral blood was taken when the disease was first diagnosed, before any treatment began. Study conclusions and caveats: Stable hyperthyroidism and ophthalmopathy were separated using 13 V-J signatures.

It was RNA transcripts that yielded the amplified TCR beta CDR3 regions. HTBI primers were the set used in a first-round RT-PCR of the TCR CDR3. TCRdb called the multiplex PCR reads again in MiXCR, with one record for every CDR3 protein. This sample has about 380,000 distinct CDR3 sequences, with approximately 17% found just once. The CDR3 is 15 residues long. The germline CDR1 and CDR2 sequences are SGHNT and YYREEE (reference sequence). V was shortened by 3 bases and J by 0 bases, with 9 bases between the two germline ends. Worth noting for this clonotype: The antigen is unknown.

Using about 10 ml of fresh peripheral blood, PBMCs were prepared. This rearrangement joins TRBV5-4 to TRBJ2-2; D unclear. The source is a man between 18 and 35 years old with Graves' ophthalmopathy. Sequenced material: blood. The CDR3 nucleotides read TGTGCCAGCAGCTGGACGGCCACGAACACCGGGGAGCTGTTTTTT. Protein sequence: CASSWTATNTGELFF.